The entry below describes one TCR beta chain. This receptor's antigen is unknown. Base qualities are missing; no much larger clone stands one base away. The immunoSEQ platform was used for deep TCRbeta sequencing. From the authors' description of their analysis: Only productive rearrangements were exported from the immunoSEQ Analyzer for downstream analysis. A two-sided binomial test with a Bonferroni-corrected P below 0.01 was used to call clones that significantly expanded or contracted between timepoints. T cell phenotypes were assigned to bulk TCRbeta clonotypes by matching to single-cell RNA+TCR-seq clones sharing the same TCRbeta sequence. Clone enrichment in tumor was calculated as tumor frequency divided by PBMC frequency from bulk TCR sequencing. TCRs were grouped by GLIPH into specificity groups, defined as clusters of distinct TCRs likely recognizing common antigens via shared CDR3 motifs. TCRdb re-hosts the immuneACCESS table, in-frame sequences only. Its copies lack some clones; in the studies checked, an unresolved V gene accounts for under half of them, and the cause for the rest is not known. D and trimming were read from the DNA, whereas the V and J calls and clone size are those reported in that table. For this sample the table gives 4,500 to 5,500 clones, of which 60% to 75% were detected only once. The ten largest clonotypes hold roughly 30% of the sample.

The data derive from a study of T cells in tumors after PD-1 blockade (dated by TCRdb to the late 2010s). Study-level background: Exclusion criteria were prior checkpoint blockade, use of systemic immunosuppressants, or recent radiotherapy or other anti-cancer therapy within 4 weeks. Patients were treated with either pembrolizumab 200 mg every 3 weeks or cemiplimab 350 mg every 2 weeks. Ongoing daily vismodegib 150 mg was also given to a subset of patients during anti-PD-1 treatment. On average, tumor samples yielded 26,066 TCR templates (range about 500-100,000) and under 7,000 unique clonotypes, approximately 20-fold deeper than single-cell TCR sequencing. Paired single-cell RNA and TCR sequencing was performed on site-matched tumors from BCC or SCC patients before and after anti-PD-1 therapy. RECIST version 1.1 was the standard used to evaluate clinical response. Findings and caveats that apply to the study as a whole: About two fifths of the TCR clonotypes from tumors also showed up in blood, and some novel exhausted tumor clones were present in pre-treatment blood, which suggests peripheral recruitment. Where the novel T cell clones came from was not determined, and possible sources could include lymphoid organs or rare unexpanded clones inside the tumor or in the tumor periphery. Exhausted CD8+ clones expanded after therapy were mostly novel clonotypes undetected pre-treatment, suggesting clonal replacement rather than reinvigoration of pre-existing clones. In squamous cell carcinoma, roughly 49% of expanded exhausted clones were found to be novel, compared with 25% to 35% of other expanded CD8+ clones. Clonal replacement was observed only between pre- and post-treatment samples and not between two pre-treatment samples, a pattern that was regarded as arguing against biopsy timing or location artifacts.

Reading the label with the study, this specimen's time point is: before anti-PD-1 therapy. Site-matched tumor biopsies were taken from the same primary tumor before and after PD-1 blockade. For bulk TCRbeta sequencing, genomic DNA was extracted from tumor biopsies or peripheral blood, and input amounts ranged from roughly 600 ng to 6,004 ng. To increase sensitivity for rare clonotypes compared with single-cell TCR sequencing, remaining biopsy material was subjected to bulk TCRbeta sequencing. Every patient had histologically proven advanced or metastatic basal or squamous cell carcinoma and was a poor candidate for surgical resection. Serial tumor biopsies during anti-PD-1 treatment were taken from the 4 patients who made up the squamous cell carcinoma cohort. Fresh biopsies came from the site of the primary tumor, and part of the tissue was kept in RNAlater for exome and bulk TCR sequencing. The sequence was obtained from a human donor with cutaneous squamous cell carcinoma. The sequencing here drew on tumor tissue, taken before anti-PD-1 treatment.

The DNA sequence reads TGTGCCACCAGCAGAGGAGGGACTAGCGGACTACCTGGGGATGAGCAGTTCTTC. This codes for CATSRGGTSGLPGDEQFF. This chain is built from TRBV15 and TRBJ2-1; 11 bases in the middle match TRBD2. For CDR1 and CDR2, the germline V gene (reference sequence) lists LNHNV and YYDKDF. Inclusive of the bounding cysteine and phenylalanine, the CDR3 is 18 residues long. The CDR3 DNA has 54 bases and is translated from base 1. Unmatched junction bases come to 13, with V trimmed by 1 base and J by 8 bases.